The 28 T cell receptor beta chains below were found in one sample sequenced in a study of blood T cell repertoires in COVID-19. Clones were sequenced by immunoSEQ multiplex PCR, and TCRdb holds only the in-frame ones, with some missing. In the table there are roughly 430,000 clones, 88% of which are singletons. Sequenced: PBMCs or T cells enriched from blood (not recorded which). The receptors stem from a young woman who had been exposed to COVID-19.

This clone was counted only a few times. The gene calls are TRBV19 and TRBJ1-4; 7 nucleotides agree with TRBD1. CDR3 length equals 15 residues. V shed 4 bases and J 8 bases; nucleotides not matched to a gene: 10. Germline V gene data show CDR1 as LNHDA and CDR2 as SQIVND (reference sequence). CDR3 in amino acids: CASSTLWTGGEKLFF. In DNA form, the CDR3 reads TGTGCCAGTAGTACCCTGTGGACAGGTGGGGAAAAACTGTTTTTT.

The V gene is TRBV6-5, the J gene TRBJ2-7; 9 nucleotides align to TRBD1. The V gene's germline CDR1 is MNHEY and CDR2 SVGAGI. There are 13 residues in the CDR3. Trimming took 8 bases from V and 2 from J; bases not matched to a gene: 4. The chain's CDR3 is CASRDRDTYEQYF. CDR3 DNA sequence: TGTGCCAGCCGGGACAGGGACACCTACGAGCAGTACTTC.

This sequence joins TRBV30 and TRBJ2-7, with D uncertain. The germline gives CDR1 GTSNPN, CDR2 SVGIG (reference sequence). The V end was cut by 3 bases, the J end by 1 base, with 13 bases between. CDR3 length: 14 residues. The CDR3 spells CAWRTRADSYEQYF. The CDR3, as DNA: TGTGCCTGGAGAACCCGCGCGGATTCCTACGAGCAGTACTTC. Full variable domain (remainder filled in from reference TRBV30 and TRBJ2-7): SQTIHQWPATLVQPVGSPLSLECTVEGTSNPNLYWYRQAAGRGLQLLFYSVGIGQISSEVPQNLSASRPQDRQFILSSKKLLLSDSGFYLCAWRTRADSYEQYFGPGTRLTVT.

V is TRBV27 and J is TRBJ2-1, with no clear D. The CDR3 contains 20 residues. Trimming removed 4 bases at V and 0 bases at J, with 25 bases between. Germline assignment: CDR1 MNHEY and CDR2 SMNVEV (reference sequence). The CDR3 nucleotides are TGTGCCAGCAGTTGGTCCGAGGTCCAAGCGCGCGTGAGCTCCTACAATGAGCAGTTCTTC. It translates to CASSWSEVQARVSSYNEQFF.

The CDR3 DNA sequence: TGTGCCAGCAGCCTAACAGGGTCCTCGTACCAAGAGACCCAGTACTTC. Its protein product is CASSLTGSSYQETQYF. This sequence joins TRBV28 and TRBJ2-5, with D possibly TRBD1 on 6 matching bases. Germline V CDR1 and CDR2: MDHEN, SYDVKM. The CDR3 runs 16 residues. Between the trimmed V and J ends, which lost 6 bases and 0 bases, there was a span of 17 bases.

This chain uses TRBV19 with TRBJ2-1; 8 bases map to TRBD2. Losses at the gene ends were 3 bases for V and 5 bases for J; bases not matched to a gene: 6. The CDR3 is made up of 15 amino acids. The germline V gene encodes CDR1 LNHDA and CDR2 SQIVND (reference sequence). The CDR3 reads CASSILSGGDNEQFF. The CDR3 bases are TGTGCCAGTAGTATTCTCAGCGGGGGCGACAATGAGCAGTTCTTC.

V and J are TRBV7-6 and TRBJ1-1, with 9 bases aligning to TRBD1. The germline V gene encodes CDR1 SGHVS and CDR2 FNYEAQ. The CDR3 has 15 amino acids. Losses at the gene ends were 4 bases for V and 1 base for J; bases not matched to a gene: 4. The CDR3 DNA sequence: TGTGCCAGCAGCTCCACAGGGGGCTCGAACACTGAAGCTTTCTTT. It translates to CASSSTGGSNTEAFF.

This clone was detected only once. The chain employs TRBV2 and TRBJ2-2; D is possibly TRBD2 (5 bases). Germline lookup yields CDR1 SNHLY and CDR2 FYNNEI. V lost 6 bases to trimming and J lost 6 bases, with 11 bases between them. This CDR3 region has 13 residues. The DNA for the CDR3 is TGTGCCAGCAGGGCCGGGGAAGCCGGGGAGCTGTTTTTT. As protein: CASRAGEAGELFF.

This clone appeared once. This sequence joins TRBV7-2 and TRBJ2-3, with 11 positions matching TRBD2. The CDR3 length is 16 residues. J gave up 0 bases and V 5 bases, and 4 bases lay outside the gene matches. CDR1 is SGHTA and CDR2 is FQGNSA in the germline V gene. Written as DNA, the CDR3 is TGTGCCAGCAGCCCGACTAGCGGGACTAGCACAGATACGCAGTATTTT. Its translation: CASSPTSGTSTDTQYF.

This sequence joins TRBV6-2 or TRBV6-3 and TRBJ1-6, with 9 bases identical to TRBD1. CDR1 is MNHEY, CDR2 SVGEGT, per germline. The CDR3 loop spans 14 amino acids. With 5 bases clipped from V and 9 bases from J, the junction kept 5 bases outside the gene matches. For the CDR3, the DNA is TGTGCCAGCAGTAAAACAGGGGGCAGTTCACCCCTCCACTTT. Translating it yields CASSKTGGSSPLHF.

The genes are TRBV29-1 and TRBJ1-1; 8 bases match TRBD1. This CDR3 is built from 12 residues. The trim removed 7 bases at V and 3 bases at J, leaving 4 bases unmatched. Germline CDR1 and CDR2: SQVTM and ANQGSEA. CDR3 nucleotides: TGCAGCGCCGACAGGGGTGACACTGAAGCTTTCTTT. It yields the protein CSADRGDTEAFF.

The chain links TRBV6-5 to TRBJ1-5; 8 nucleotides match TRBD1. Per the germline V gene, CDR1 is MNHEY and CDR2 is SVGAGI. There are 14 residues in the CDR3. Germline trimming cut 5 bases from V and 4 bases from J; bases unmatched to any gene: 4. The CDR3 nucleotides are TGTGCCAGCAGTCTACAGGGGGGAAATCAGCCCCAGCATTTT. This gives the protein CASSLQGGNQPQHF.

This chain uses TRBV19 with TRBJ2-1; TRBD2 agrees at 7 bases. The CDR3 runs to 16 residues. V shed 1 base, J shed 3 bases, and the junction held 6 bases outside the gene matches. CDR1 LNHDA and CDR2 SQIVND come from the germline V gene (reference sequence). The CDR3 DNA reads TGTGCCAGTAGTATAGTGGCCCCGGGGGGCTACAATGAGCAGTTCTTC. Protein product: CASSIVAPGGYNEQFF.

The CDR3 is CAISRSGVGETQYF. CDR3 nucleotides: TGTGCCATCAGTAGATCAGGGGTAGGAGAGACCCAGTACTTC. This chain connects TRBV10-3 to TRBJ2-5; possible D gene TRBD1, 6 bases. With 5 bases removed from V and 4 bases from J, the gap between germline ends came to 14 bases. Germline CDR1 ENHRY, CDR2 SYGVKD. This CDR3 has 14 residues.

V and J are TRBV6-2 or TRBV6-3 and TRBJ1-5, with a tentative D call TRBD1 (5 bases). Trimming shortened V by 3 bases and J by 4 bases, and 10 bases separated the two germline ends. Germline loops: CDR1 MNHEY, CDR2 SVGEGT. This CDR3 is built from 14 residues. The CDR3 region is CASSYRGRNQPQHF. Here the CDR3 DNA reads TGTGCCAGCAGTTATAGGGGCAGGAATCAGCCCCAGCATTTT.

This clone was found once. The rearrangement uses TRBV7-8 and TRBJ2-7, with D unresolved. V lost 4 bases, J lost 2 bases, and 15 bases lay in between. Germline V gene lookup returns CDR1 SGHVS and CDR2 FQNEAQ. This CDR3 spans 15 amino acids. CDR3: CASSSEVGGPYEQYF. The CDR3, as DNA: TGTGCCAGCAGCTCCGAGGTCGGCGGCCCCTACGAGCAGTACTTC.

In this sample, this clone turned up once. The J gene is TRBJ2-1, the V gene TRBV27; TRBD1 agrees at 9 bases. Germline V gives CDR1 MNHEY, CDR2 SMNVEV (reference sequence). The J segment lost 1 base and the V segment lost 5 bases, leaving 3 bases of the junction unmatched. There are 15 residues in the CDR3. DNA for the CDR3: TGTGCCAGCAGTCCCGGGACAGGGTCCTACAATGAGCAGTTCTTC. Amino acids: CASSPGTGSYNEQFF.

This clone was detected only a few times. The CDR3 loop reads CASSVGVGDYGYTF. Written as DNA, the CDR3 is TGTGCCAGCAGCGTAGGGGTAGGGGATTATGGCTACACCTTC. The genes are TRBV9 and TRBJ1-2; a weak D match, TRBD1 (5 bases). This CDR3 is 14 amino acids long. The V and J ends lost 0 bases and 5 bases respectively, with 11 bases between them. Germline V lookup: CDR1 SGDLS, CDR2 YYNGEE.

The V call is TRBV7-8, the J call TRBJ2-1, with 9 bases identical to TRBD2. V lost 4 bases, J lost 7 bases, and 11 bases stayed unmatched. Germline values: CDR1 SGHVS, CDR2 FQNEAQ. The CDR3 covers 16 residues. In DNA form, the CDR3 reads TGTGCCAGCAGCTCACTTCTAGCGGGACCTTCTAATGAGCAGTTCTTC. It specifies CASSSLLAGPSNEQFF.

The genes are TRBV6-1 and TRBJ2-7, with 7 nucleotides matching TRBD1. The CDR3 runs 16 residues. The germline V gene has CDR1 MNHNS and CDR2 SASEGT. The J segment lost 2 bases and the V segment lost 0 bases, leaving 7 bases of the junction unmatched. This CDR3 reads CASSEALTGAAYEQYF. CDR3 sequence (DNA): TGTGCCAGCAGTGAAGCGCTTACAGGGGCCGCCTACGAGCAGTACTTC.

The chain recombines TRBV3-1 (or the pseudogene TRBV3-2) with TRBJ2-3; 7 bases are a match to TRBD2. Germline CDR1 LGHDT, CDR2 YNNKEL (reference sequence). V shed 2 bases and J 1 base; nucleotides not matched to a gene: 3. This CDR3 comprises 15 residues. The CDR3 here is CASSQWAGGTDTQYF. The CDR3 nucleotides read TGTGCCAGCAGCCAATGGGCGGGGGGCACAGATACGCAGTATTTT.

The chain uses TRBV4-2 and TRBJ2-2, with 7 bases aligning to TRBD1. The germline gives CDR1 LGHNA, CDR2 YNFKEQ. The CDR3 is 15 residues long. Losses at the gene ends were 5 bases for V and 6 bases for J; bases not matched to a gene: 9. The CDR3 spells CASSVGTAAAGELFF. The CDR3, as DNA: TGTGCCAGCAGCGTCGGGACAGCCGCCGCCGGGGAGCTGTTTTTT.

The genes are TRBV29-1 and TRBJ1-4; the match to TRBD1 covers 11 bases. Germline CDR1 reads SQVTM; CDR2 reads ANQGSEA. V dropped 7 bases and J dropped 11; count of bases not matched to a gene: 3. This CDR3 contains 11 residues. The CDR3 region is CSADRGQKLFF. The CDR3 DNA reads TGCAGCGCGGACAGGGGGCAGAAACTGTTTTTT.

This chain uses TRBV7-8 with TRBJ1-2, with D maybe TRBD1 (6 bases). The CDR3 sequence is 14 residues long. Trimming left V 5 bases short and J 8 bases short, with 18 bases between. The germline CDR1 and CDR2 sequences are SGHVS and FQNEAQ. The CDR3 sequence: CASSAGPGDGGYTF. CDR3 DNA: TGTGCCAGCAGCGCCGGGCCAGGGGATGGGGGCTACACCTTC.

The table lists this clone with a count of one. CDR3 loop: CASSIQGTRSNQPQHF. Written as DNA, the CDR3 is TGTGCCAGTAGTATCCAGGGTACGAGGAGCAATCAGCCCCAGCATTTT. The chain joins TRBV19 to TRBJ1-5; D is possibly TRBD1 (5 bases). The CDR3 extends over 16 amino acids. Trimming took 3 bases from V and 1 from J, leaving 13 bases between them. Germline V lookup: CDR1 LNHDA, CDR2 SQIVND (reference sequence).

V is TRBV7-2 and J is TRBJ2-1; 12 bases agree with TRBD2. The CDR3 contains 15 residues. Trimming at V came to 1 base and at J to 9 bases, leaving 4 bases not matched to a gene. From germline, CDR1 is SGHTA and CDR2 FQGNSA. As DNA, the CDR3 is TGTGCCAGCAGCTTAGAACTAGCGGGGGGTTCTGAGCAGTTCTTC. Protein sequence: CASSLELAGGSEQFF.

The sample holds one count of this clone. This chain connects TRBV14 to TRBJ2-5; 7 bases map to TRBD2. V trimming: 0 bases; J trimming: 4 bases; junction bases outside the gene matches: 11. Looked up from germline, CDR1 is SGHDN and CDR2 is FVKESK. The CDR3 loop spans 17 amino acids. CDR3 nucleotide sequence: TGTGCCAGCAGCCAAGAGGATCGGGGTGGCGGGGGAGAGACCCAGTACTTC. Translating gives CASSQEDRGGGGETQYF.

This chain joins TRBV27 and TRBJ2-5, with 8 bases identical to TRBD2. CDR3 length: 15 amino acids. Trimming at V came to 1 base and at J to 5 bases, leaving 6 bases not matched to a gene. The germline gives CDR1 MNHEY, CDR2 SMNVEV (reference sequence). The CDR3, as DNA: TGTGCCAGCAGTTTATGGGCGGGGGGCGCGGAGACCCAGTACTTC. Protein sequence: CASSLWAGGAETQYF.